One T cell receptor beta chain is described in this entry. Its antigen is as yet unknown. The data belong to a study of shared clonotypes between healthy human individuals. CDR3 length: 15 amino acids. The germline gives CDR1 MNHEY, CDR2 SMNVEV (reference sequence). Trimming took off 7 bases at V and 4 bases at J, with 17 bases between the two ends. As defined, naive CD8 cells were CD45RO-negative and positively selected for CCR7, with terminally differentiated effector memory CD45RA+ cells excluded. Study results and limitations: Though the depth was large, rarefaction showed that sorted-subset sequencing was incomplete. Non-shared clonotypes had lower generation probabilities than clonotypes shared by all four sorted-subset donors. Naive subsets usually exceeded memory subsets in estimated richness.

Splitting of each subset's genomic DNA was done evenly across several immunoSEQ plates. Data came from immunoSEQ multiplex PCR; TCRdb stores just in-frame clones and leaves some out. The profile shows about 2,200,000 clones, under 95% of them singletons. This receptor was taken from a man between 18 and 35 years old in good health. Some clones in this sample may be carry-over from other donors' samples. The chain links TRBV27 to TRBJ2-1; D perhaps matches TRBD2 (5 bases). Sample: naive CD8+ T cells from PBMCs. The CDR3 loop is CASTSKLGLYNEQFF. DNA of the CDR3: TGTGCCAGCACCTCAAAGCTAGGACTTTACAATGAGCAGTTCTTC.